These T cell receptor beta chains were read from a single sample in a study of blood T cell repertoires in COVID-19. Method: immunoSEQ multiplex PCR; TCRdb's copy keeps in-frame clones and lacks some. Seen here are tens of thousands of clones, around 80% observed once, and the top ten hold approximately 16%. The sequencing input was peripheral blood. These receptors all come from a woman older than 75 with active or convalescent COVID-19. The CDR3 runs from the conserved cysteine through the conserved F or W. D genes are given only for firm matches. Rows may omit the clone size; those that give it use once, few, many or a size class.

CDR3nt | CDR3aa | v_gene | d_gene | abundance | j_gene
TGTGCCAGCAGCCAACGGCCGGGAGCCGAAGCTTTCTTT | CASSQRPGAEAFF | TRBV3-1/TRBV3-2 | - | - | TRBJ1-1
TGTGCTAGTGGTGTGACTTGGACAGGGGATTATAGCAATCAGCCCCAGCATTTT | CASGVTWTGDYSNQPQHF | TRBV12-5 | TRBD1 | once | TRBJ1-5
TGTGCCAGCTCACCTGGTGGGACAGGGCTCGGCTACACCTTC | CASSPGGTGLGYTF | TRBV18 | TRBD1 | - | TRBJ1-2
TGCGCCAGCAGCGTCGGACTAGCTTCAACCTACGAGCAGTACTTC | CASSVGLASTYEQYF | TRBV5-1 | TRBD2 | few | TRBJ2-7
TGTGCCAGCAGCCAAGGGACAGGGAGCCATGGCTACACCTTC | CASSQGTGSHGYTF | TRBV3-1/TRBV3-2 | TRBD1 | - | TRBJ1-2
TGTGCCAGCAGCCAATTAGGGACAGTCTACAATGAGCAGTTCTTC | CASSQLGTVYNEQFF | TRBV7-9 | TRBD1 | - | TRBJ2-1
TGTGCCTGGGGACCCTATTATGGCTACACCTTC | CAWGPYYGYTF | TRBV30 | - | - | TRBJ1-2
TGTGCCAGCACAAAAAGGCTGGGACTAGCGGGGCCGTACAATGAGCAGTTCTTC | CASTKRLGLAGPYNEQFF | TRBV28 | TRBD2 | - | TRBJ2-1
TGTGCCAGCAGCGTGGGACAGGGGGGCCAGCCCCAGCATTTT | CASSVGQGGQPQHF | TRBV7-2 | TRBD1 | once | TRBJ1-5
TGTGCCAGCAGTGAATACGGGATGTATTCACCCCTCCACTTT | CASSEYGMYSPLHF | TRBV2 | - | - | TRBJ1-6
TGTGCCAGCAGGACCGGGACAGGGGGGGGAGCTTTCTTT | CASRTGTGGGAFF | TRBV6-5 | TRBD1 | - | TRBJ1-1
TGTGCCAGCAGCTTTATCTCCCTGGGCCATGGCTACACCTTC | CASSFISLGHGYTF | TRBV7-2 | - | - | TRBJ1-2
TGTGCCAGCAGCTTAGGAGTGAATAGCAATCAGCCCCAGCATTTT | CASSLGVNSNQPQHF | TRBV11-2 | - | - | TRBJ1-5
TGTGCCAGCGGTCGACAGGGGCTAGACGGCTATGGCTACACCTTC | CASGRQGLDGYGYTF | TRBV7-9 | TRBD1 | - | TRBJ1-2
TGTGCCATCAGTGACAGCGGGAGGCTAGGAGATACGCAGTATTTT | CAISDSGRLGDTQYF | TRBV10-3 | TRBD2 | - | TRBJ2-3
TGTGCCAGCAGCGCGACAGGGGATGAAGCTTTCTTT | CASSATGDEAFF | TRBV9 | TRBD1 | - | TRBJ1-1
TGTGCCAGCAGTCCAGGGCCATTGAGTGGCTACACCTTC | CASSPGPLSGYTF | TRBV2 | - | - | TRBJ1-2
TGTGCCAGCAGCGGACAGACACCCGGGACAGCCACAACTAATGAAAAACTGTTTTTT | CASSGQTPGTATTNEKLFF | TRBV9 | TRBD1 | - | TRBJ1-4
TGCGCCAGCAGCTTGACAAGCGGGAACTACGAGCAGTACTTC | CASSLTSGNYEQYF | TRBV5-1 | TRBD2 | - | TRBJ2-7
TGTGCCACCAGCAGAGATGCGGTAGGGGTAGGAGGGGAAGCTTTCTTT | CATSRDAVGVGGEAFF | TRBV15 | - | - | TRBJ1-1
TGTGCCAGCAGCCACGATCTAGTTTCCTCCCTATACAATGAGCAGTTCTTC | CASSHDLVSSLYNEQFF | TRBV5-8 | - | - | TRBJ2-1
TGCGCCAGCAGCTTCTCAGGGGCGAACTATGGCTACACCTTC | CASSFSGANYGYTF | TRBV5-1 | - | few | TRBJ1-2
TGTGCCATCAGTGAGTCACTTTACTCCGGGGAGCAGGGGGTGGTGAACACTGAAGCTTTCTTT | CAISESLYSGEQGVVNTEAFF | TRBV10-3 | TRBD1 | - | TRBJ1-1
TGTGCCAGCAGCGTAGCCGCGGGGGCCAGCCAAGAGACCCAGTACTTC | CASSVAAGASQETQYF | TRBV9 | - | - | TRBJ2-5
TGCAGCATACCGGGACATTTCAACACAGATACGCAGTATTTT | CSIPGHFNTDTQYF | TRBV29-1 | - | - | TRBJ2-3
TGTGCCAGTAGTTTTGGACAGAGATATAGCAATCAGCCCCAGCATTTT | CASSFGQRYSNQPQHF | TRBV19 | - | - | TRBJ1-5
TGTGCCAGCAGTATTGAGAACAGGGTGGCCCAAGGGACCCAGTACTTC | CASSIENRVAQGTQYF | TRBV2 | - | - | TRBJ2-5
TGCAGCGTTGAAACTAGCGGGAACAATGAGCAGTTCTTC | CSVETSGNNEQFF | TRBV29-1 | TRBD2 | - | TRBJ2-1
TGTGCCAGCAGTTACTTACACCGACGGGTTGAGTATGGCTACACCTTC | CASSYLHRRVEYGYTF | TRBV6-5 | - | - | TRBJ1-2
TGTGCCAGCAGCAATTTTCAGGGGTACAACTATGGCTACACCTTC | CASSNFQGYNYGYTF | TRBV5-4 | - | - | TRBJ1-2
TGTGCCAGCAGCTCCTGGACAGGGGCGAACACTGAAGCTTTCTTT | CASSSWTGANTEAFF | TRBV7-3 | TRBD1 | few | TRBJ1-1
TGTGCCAGCAGCCGGGGGACTAGCGGAAGCACAGATACGCAGTATTTT | CASSRGTSGSTDTQYF | TRBV7-9 | TRBD2 | few | TRBJ2-3
TGTGCCAGCAGCAAAGGCCGGACAGGGGGTTTGGTCCACAATGAGCAGTTCTTC | CASSKGRTGGLVHNEQFF | TRBV21-1 | - | - | TRBJ2-1
TGCGCCAGCAGCAACAGGGGCACAAACACCGGGGAGCTGTTTTTT | CASSNRGTNTGELFF | TRBV5-1 | TRBD1 | - | TRBJ2-2
TGTGCTAGTGGTTTTCTCGGGGGAGGAGGTCCCGGGGAGCTGTTTTTT | CASGFLGGGGPGELFF | TRBV12-5 | - | - | TRBJ2-2
TGTGCCAGCAGCTTAGGGTTCCGGGACAGGGTAAGCGAGCAGTACTTC | CASSLGFRDRVSEQYF | TRBV5-6 | TRBD1 | - | TRBJ2-7
TGTGCCAGCAGCCTCAGGGGATTTGCAACTAATGAAAAACTGTTTTTT | CASSLRGFATNEKLFF | TRBV3-1/TRBV3-2 | - | - | TRBJ1-4
TGTGCCAGCAGGGCTGAACTCGGGACTAGGCTTCCAGATACGCAGTATTTT | CASRAELGTRLPDTQYF | TRBV2 | TRBD2 | - | TRBJ2-3
TGTGCCAGCAGTCGGGACAGGGTAGGGAATTCACCCCTCCACTTT | CASSRDRVGNSPLHF | TRBV6-5 | TRBD1 | - | TRBJ1-6
TGTGCCAGCACGGTAGCGGGAACCATCACAGATACGCAGTATTTT | CASTVAGTITDTQYF | TRBV7-3 | TRBD2 | once | TRBJ2-3
TGCGCCAGCAGCTCGCAGGGGGGCACTGAAGCTTTCTTT | CASSSQGGTEAFF | TRBV5-1 | TRBD1 | few | TRBJ1-1
TGTGCCAGTAGTATACGGGGAACAGATACGCAGTATTTT | CASSIRGTDTQYF | TRBV19 | - | few | TRBJ2-3
TGTGCCAGCTCACCATTCGGGTTGAGCTCCTATAATTCACCCCTCCACTTT | CASSPFGLSSYNSPLHF | TRBV18 | - | - | TRBJ1-6
TGTGCCTGGGGCGGGAGCCCCGGGACAGAGGGCCCCCAGCATTTT | CAWGGSPGTEGPQHF | TRBV30 | TRBD1 | - | TRBJ1-5
TGTGCCAGCAGACAGGGCTCTGGGGCCAACGTCCTGACTTTC | CASRQGSGANVLTF | TRBV27 | - | - | TRBJ2-6
TGTGCCAGCAGGGGACAGGGGTTCAATGAGCAGTTCTTC | CASRGQGFNEQFF | TRBV2 | TRBD1 | - | TRBJ2-1
TGTGCCAGCAGCCAAGGTAGCGCAACTAATGAAAAACTGTTTTTT | CASSQGSATNEKLFF | TRBV14 | - | - | TRBJ1-4
TGTGCCAGCAGCTGGGGACAGGGGGGCCAAGAGACCCAGTACTTC | CASSWGQGGQETQYF | TRBV11-3 | TRBD1 | - | TRBJ2-5
TGTGCCAGCAGTTTATCGCGGTTAGAGAACACTGAAGCTTTCTTT | CASSLSRLENTEAFF | TRBV27 | - | - | TRBJ1-1
TGCGCCAGCAGCCTGGGGAGATTGAACTATGGCTACACCTTC | CASSLGRLNYGYTF | TRBV5-1 | - | - | TRBJ1-2
TGTGCCTGGGGACTCCCGGATACGCAGTATTTT | CAWGLPDTQYF | TRBV30 | - | few | TRBJ2-3
TGTGCCAGCAGCCCCATAGTAATGAGCTCCTACAATGAGCAGTTCTTC | CASSPIVMSSYNEQFF | TRBV7-9 | - | - | TRBJ2-1
TGTGCCAGCAGCTTCACCGGGACAGGGGCCGGGGAGCTGTTTTTT | CASSFTGTGAGELFF | TRBV7-6 | TRBD1 | - | TRBJ2-2
TGTGCCAGCTCACCGGGTCCCCTCGGGGATACGCAGTATTTT | CASSPGPLGDTQYF | TRBV18 | - | - | TRBJ2-3
TGTGCCAGCAGTGAGCCGGGACAGGGGTCTGGAAACACCATATATTTT | CASSEPGQGSGNTIYF | TRBV28 | TRBD1 | - | TRBJ1-3
TGTGCCAGCAGCCAAGAGTCATGGCTAGCGGGGCCGAATGAGCAGTTCTTC | CASSQESWLAGPNEQFF | TRBV4-2 | TRBD2 | few | TRBJ2-1
TGTGCCAGCAGCTTGAAGGTTCCTAGTCTTTCACCCCTCCACTTT | CASSLKVPSLSPLHF | TRBV5-5 | - | few | TRBJ1-6
TGTGCCAGCAGCCGTGACAGGCAGTCCGACGAGCAGTACTTC | CASSRDRQSDEQYF | TRBV5-4 | - | - | TRBJ2-7
TGTGCCAGCAGCTCACAGACGGGGTACGAGCAGTACTTC | CASSSQTGYEQYF | TRBV7-2 | - | - | TRBJ2-7